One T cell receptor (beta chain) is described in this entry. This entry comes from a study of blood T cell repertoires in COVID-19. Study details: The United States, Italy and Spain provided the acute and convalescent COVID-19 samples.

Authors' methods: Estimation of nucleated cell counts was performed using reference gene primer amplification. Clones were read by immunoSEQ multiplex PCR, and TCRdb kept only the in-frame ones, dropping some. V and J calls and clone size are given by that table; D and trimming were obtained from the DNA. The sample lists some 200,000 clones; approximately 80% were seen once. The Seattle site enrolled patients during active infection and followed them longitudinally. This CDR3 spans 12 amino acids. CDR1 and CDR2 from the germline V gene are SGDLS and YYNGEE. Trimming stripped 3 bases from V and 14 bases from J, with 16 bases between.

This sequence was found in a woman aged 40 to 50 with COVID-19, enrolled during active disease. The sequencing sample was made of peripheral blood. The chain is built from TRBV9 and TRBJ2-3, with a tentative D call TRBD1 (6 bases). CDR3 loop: CASSGRDKYLYF. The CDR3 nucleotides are TGTGCCAGCAGCGGAAGGGACAAATATTTGTATTTT.